A selection of T cell receptor beta chains follows, all from one sample in a study of blood T cell repertoires in COVID-19. Clones were sequenced by immunoSEQ multiplex PCR, and TCRdb holds only the in-frame ones, with some missing. Of approximately 210,000 clones listed, roughly 91% were seen once; the top ten hold roughly 7.1%. Sample: PBMCs or T cells enriched from blood (not recorded which). These receptors all come from a man aged 30 to 45 in a cohort exposed to, infected with or recovered from COVID-19 (not recorded which). The CDR3 runs from the conserved cysteine through the conserved F or W. A D gene is named only where the DNA matches it firmly. Where a row states a size, it is once, few, many or the class of an expanded clone; other rows omit it.

TRBJ1-6 - TRBV27 - TGTGCCAGCAGTTTTAGGACAGTAGGTGGCTCACCCCTCCACTTT CASSFRTVGGSPLHF
TRBJ2-5 TRBD2 TRBV7-8 - TGTGCCAGCAGCCCGCGAACTAGCGGGAGAATCGGGGAGACCCAGTACTTC CASSPRTSGRIGETQYF
TRBJ2-7 - TRBV19 few TGTGCCAGTAGTTTATCCGGGACTTTACTCTACGAGCAGTACTTC CASSLSGTLLYEQYF
TRBJ2-2 - TRBV7-8 - TGTGCCAGCAGCTTAACAGGTGGAGAAATCGGGGAGCTGTTTTTT CASSLTGGEIGELFF
TRBJ2-3 TRBD2 TRBV27 - TGTGCCAGCAGTTTAAGGAGACAGACTAGCGGCTCCACAGATACGCAGTATTTT CASSLRRQTSGSTDTQYF
TRBJ1-1 - TRBV7-2 - TGTGCCAGCAGCTTTAGGCCGTCTGGGGCGCGCACTGAAGCTTTCTTT CASSFRPSGARTEAFF
TRBJ2-7 TRBD2 TRBV28 - TGTGCCAGTGGGGGATCCTCTAGCGGGAGGGCGTACGAGCAGTACTTC CASGGSSSGRAYEQYF
TRBJ1-4 TRBD1 TRBV7-8 - TGTGCCAGCAGCTTAGCGCAGGGGGCCCCAACTAATGAAAAACTGTTTTTT CASSLAQGAPTNEKLFF
TRBJ2-7 TRBD1 TRBV7-9 - TGTGCCAGCAGCTTAGCGCTTTCCCTTCGACAGGGGGCCTACGAGCAGTACTTC CASSLALSLRQGAYEQYF
TRBJ1-4 TRBD1 TRBV6-5 few TGTGCCAGCAGAGGGGGCAGGGCCAGCGGAAAACTGTTTTTT CASRGGRASGKLFF
TRBJ2-1 TRBD2 TRBV19 - TGTGCCAGCCGCAGTCGAGCGGGAGGGCCGGGTGAGCAGTTCTTC CASRSRAGGPGEQFF
TRBJ2-3 - TRBV6-5 few TGTGCCAGCAGCACACTAGGTAGTACGCAGTATTTT CASSTLGSTQYF
TRBJ1-4 - TRBV5-1 - TGCGCCAGCAGGTTAGGGGCAACTAATGAAAAACTGTTTTTT CASRLGATNEKLFF
TRBJ2-7 TRBD2 TRBV28 - TGTGCCAGCAGTTTTAGCGGGGACGTCTCCTACGAGCAGTACTTC CASSFSGDVSYEQYF
TRBJ1-2 TRBD1 TRBV10-3 - TGTGCCATCAGTGAGTTACAGGGGGCGCTTGGCTACACCTTC CAISELQGALGYTF